These T cell receptor beta chains were read from a single sample in a study of T-cell reconstitution after alpha-beta-depleted transplantation in children. TCRdb processed the PCR reads anew with MiXCR; each CDR3 protein has one entry. The table lists around 600,000 distinct CDR3 sequences, more than 20% of them singletons, with less than 15% in the top ten. Source: PBMCs, mostly from graft donor cells, taken 360 days after TCRalphabeta/CD19-depleted stem cell transplant. All receptors derive from a boy younger than two who had a stem cell transplant for acute myeloid leukemia, so the T cells may come from the graft donor. CDR3s include the opening cysteine and the closing phenylalanine or tryptophan. D genes are given only for firm matches. Size values are once, few and many counts, or a class for expanded clones, and some rows have none.

j_call | clone_size | d_call | v_call | cdr3_aa | cdr3_nt
TRBJ1-4 | NA | NA | TRBV6-5 | CASSSDRNNEKLFF | TGTGCCAGCAGTTCCGACAGGAATAATGAAAAACTGTTTTTT
TRBJ2-3 | few | TRBD1 | TRBV5-5 | CASSLQDRVYTDTQYF | TGTGCCAGCAGCTTACAGGACAGGGTTTACACAGATACGCAGTATTTT
TRBJ2-5 | few | NA | TRBV5-4 | CASSLFNSQETQYF | TGTGCCAGCAGCTTGTTTAACAGCCAAGAGACCCAGTACTTC
TRBJ2-2 | many | NA | TRBV29-1 | CSVEGPGTGELFF | TGCAGCGTTGAAGGTCCCGGCACCGGGGAGCTGTTTTTT
TRBJ2-4 | NA | NA | TRBV5-1 | CASNRGGGALDIQYF | TGCGCCAGCAACCGAGGTGGGGGGGCTTTGGACATTCAGTACTTC
TRBJ2-1 | many | TRBD2 | TRBV20-1 | CSASSTSGGKYNEQFF | TGCAGTGCGAGCAGCACTAGCGGGGGTAAATACAATGAGCAGTTCTTC
TRBJ2-7 | many | NA | TRBV2 | CASRGSYEQYF | TGTGCCAGCAGAGGCTCCTACGAGCAGTACTTC
TRBJ2-6 | many | TRBD1 | TRBV15 | CATSGSQDRALSGANVLTF | TGTGCCACCAGCGGATCTCAGGACAGGGCCCTCTCTGGGGCCAACGTCCTGACTTTC
TRBJ2-1 | few | NA | TRBV4-3 | CASSQEGGLGSSYNEQFF | TGCGCCAGCAGCCAAGAAGGCGGCTTAGGGAGCTCCTACAATGAGCAGTTCTTC
TRBJ2-3 | many | NA | TRBV10-3 | CAISIPPRRGGGTDTQYF | TGTGCCATCAGTATCCCCCCCAGGCGGGGCGGAGGGACAGATACGCAGTATTTT
TRBJ2-7 | NA | NA | TRBV24-1 | CATSDFDGGPTGEQYF | TGTGCCACCAGTGATTTTGATGGAGGGCCCACAGGCGAGCAGTACTTC
TRBJ1-1 | many | NA | TRBV29-1 | CSVEGDGTEAFF | TGCAGCGTTGAGGGTGATGGCACTGAAGCTTTCTTT
TRBJ2-1 | NA | TRBD2 | TRBV12-3/TRBV12-4 | CASSSASGGVSSYNEQFF | TGTGCCAGCAGTTCCGCTAGCGGGGGGGTCTCGTCCTACAATGAGCAGTTCTTC
TRBJ2-2 | NA | TRBD2 | TRBV4-3 | CASSQGRAGENTGELFF | TGCGCCAGCAGCCAAGGACGAGCGGGGGAGAACACCGGGGAGCTGTTTTTT
TRBJ2-5 | NA | NA | TRBV10-3 | CAISDMGLGEETQYF | TGTGCCATCAGTGATATGGGTTTGGGGGAAGAGACCCAGTACTTC
TRBJ2-2 | many | TRBD1 | TRBV9 | CASSTTGQGNTGELFF | TGTGCCAGCAGCACCACGGGACAGGGAAACACCGGGGAGCTGTTTTTT
TRBJ1-6 | many | NA | TRBV20-1 | CSARPGPRSSPLHF | TGCAGTGCTAGGCCGGGCCCTCGGAGTTCACCCCTCCACTTT
TRBJ1-1 | many | NA | TRBV20-1 | CSARISNTEAFF | TGCAGTGCTAGAATTTCGAACACTGAAGCTTTCTTT
TRBJ1-2 | few | NA | TRBV12-3/TRBV12-4 | CASGNLNYGYTF | TGTGCCAGCGGGAATCTTAACTATGGCTACACCTTC
TRBJ2-3 | NA | NA | TRBV20-1 | CSAIPGEGTAGTDTQYF | TGCAGTGCTATCCCGGGAGAGGGGACAGCCGGCACAGATACGCAGTATTTT
TRBJ2-1 | few | TRBD1 | TRBV28 | CASSWGTGGLWDEQFF | TGTGCCAGCAGTTGGGGTACAGGGGGTTTATGGGATGAGCAGTTCTTC
TRBJ2-5 | many | NA | TRBV27 | CASSLRLATQGTETQYF | TGTGCCAGCAGTTTACGCCTGGCGACGCAGGGGACGGAGACCCAGTACTTC